This T cell receptor beta chain was obtained from a study of cytomegalovirus exposure and HLA in healthy donors. The CDR3 sequence is 16 residues long. Germline assignment: CDR1 SGHAT and CDR2 FQNNGV. Trimming cost V 1 base and J 4 bases; bases outside gene matches: 9. The primer mix had 60 Vbeta and 13 Jbeta primers. The protocol was immunoSEQ multiplex PCR, while the TCRdb copy is restricted to in-frame clones and leaves out a portion. The ten top clones account for 12%, within a sample of tens of thousands of clones. The material sequenced was PBMCs. The origin of this receptor is a woman between 55 and 75 years old in good health and CMV-seropositive. The chain joins TRBV11-2 to TRBJ2-5, with TRBD2 identical over 7 bases. The CDR3 region has the DNA TGTGCCAGCAGCTTAGCGGGGGGAAGAGGCCGAGAGACCCAGTACTTC. This sequence encodes CASSLAGGRGRETQYF.